The entry below gives a single T cell receptor beta chain sequence along with its context. The table lists this clonotype with a few counts. Its antigen is not yet known. There are no base qualities to consult, and no much larger clone falls within one base. Ficoll-Paque density gradient centrifugation was the method used to isolate PBMCs. This sample is part of a study of T-cell memory formation after mild COVID-19 (TCRdb year 2021). At the level of the whole study: TCR sequence clusters from the two donors were found to be largely donor specific. Two young, previously healthy adult volunteers made up the cohort, one male and one female. In a couple of donors, T-cell clones that expanded and contracted after mild COVID-19 were tracked by sequencing TCRalpha and TCRbeta repertoires over time. Paper-wide results and their limitations: Clones that contracted from day 15 to 85 showed balanced CD4/CD8 phenotypes, whereas a second wave of clones that expanded from day 15 to 37 leaned towards CD4+. Some responding clones were detected in pre-infection memory, suggesting pre-existing cross-reactive memory T cells joined the SARS-CoV-2 response. The study included only a couple of mild cases, and larger cohorts that include severe cases with pre-infection samples were judged to be necessary. Contracting CD4+ clones appeared mostly in the CM and EM memory subsets, whereas CD8+ clones were enriched in EMRA. SARS-CoV-2 specificity of the second-wave clones peaking on day 37 was not confirmed.

Reads for this sample came from an Illumina NovaSeq 6000. TCRalpha and TCRbeta cDNA libraries were built by 5'RACE with constant-segment primers, adding sample barcodes and unique molecular identifiers. Trizol reagent was used to extract RNA from every sample. Amplification of the libraries took two PCR steps, and the second step added a second sample barcode plus Illumina TruSeq adapters. Libraries were sequenced on an Illumina NovaSeq with 2 x 150 bp paired-end reads. Per the original workflow: Demultiplexing of reads and collapsing into UMI-guided consensus sequences were performed with migec v1.2.7. Using mixcr v2.1.11, UMI consensuses were aligned to TRA and TRB V and J templates and then assembled into clonotypes. Expanded or contracted clonotypes were those called significant by both edgeR and NoisET, with noise models trained on biological replicates. For edgeR calls, a false discovery rate-adjusted p below 0.01 and a log2 fold-change threshold of 1 were applied. As an exploratory analysis of dynamics, max-normalized trajectories of the 1000 most abundant clonotypes were examined with PCA combined with hierarchical clustering. Each responding clone was given a CD4 or CD8 phenotype based on the CD4+ and CD8+ repertoires, which had been sequenced separately. TCRdb redid the processing of the public reads, applying fastp at Q25 and MiXCR, and retained in-frame beta chains. Under each unique CDR3 protein, matching rows form one entry showing the most common genes and DNA. TCRdb's processing, not the study's, gives the V and J calls here. The sample records some 490,000 distinct CDR3 sequences, roughly 18% of which are singletons. The biggest ten clones account for approximately 13% of the sample.

Sequenced input: PBMCs or a T cell subset sorted from them (not recorded which). This receptor was obtained from an adult woman who had mild COVID-19 (a few samples of this study predate the infection). The sample titles of this study are shuffled in the database, so cell type and time point are left out; the donor was told from shared clones.

The sequenced DNA is TGTGCCAGTATTGAGACTAGCGGCAATTTGAACACCGGGGAGCTGTTTTTT. It translates as CASIETSGNLNTGELFF. This chain joins TRBV19 to TRBJ2-2, with 9 bases matching TRBD2. V has 7 bases trimmed and J has 1 base trimmed; junction bases matching no gene number 10. From cysteine to phenylalanine, the CDR3 is 17 amino acids long. Only the CDR3 part of the read is kept: 51 bases, read in frame from the first base. From the germline V gene (reference sequence), CDR1 is LNHDA and CDR2 is SQIVND.